The clone carrying this T cell receptor (beta chain) has a count of ten or more. Antigen unknown. This sample was taken from a study of CD8+CD57+ T cells in acquired aplastic anemia. Study context: The sorted CD4+ and CD8+ cells yielded an average around 3 ug of DNA. Overall study findings and caveats: Patients and controls shared about 30 CD8+ CDR3 sequences.

CDR3 and TCR beta VDJ profiling relied on genomic DNA as the template. TCRdb re-called the reads with MiXCR, one entry per CDR3 protein. The sample has 200,000 to 250,000 distinct CDR3 sequences, about a third seen once. CDR3 length: 13 residues. Trimming shortened V by 3 bases and J by 4 bases, and 10 bases separated the two germline ends. Sequenced material: sorted CD4+, CD8+, or CD8+CD57+ T cells (not recorded which) from PBMCs. J is TRBJ2-7 and V is TRBV12-3 or TRBV12-4; D might be TRBD1 or TRBD2, each matching 5 bases. This clonotype was obtained from a human donor in good health, serving as a control. The CDR3 sequence is CASSFHWGYEQYF. CDR3 nucleotides: TGTGCCAGCAGTTTCCACTGGGGGTACGAGCAGTACTTC.